The TCR beta chain described here comes from a study of T cells in Graves' hyperthyroidism and ophthalmopathy. Study as a whole: It was at initial diagnosis, before any treatment, that peripheral blood was collected.

Researchers took RNA transcripts and amplified the TCR beta CDR3 regions from them. During a first-round RT-PCR of the TCR CDR3, the HTBI primer set was used. TCRdb called the multiplex PCR reads again in MiXCR, with one record for every CDR3 protein. Altogether about 840,000 distinct CDR3 sequences are present, over 35% being singletons, with the ten largest covering around 9.3%. Lactation, pregnancy, other autoimmune disease or uncontrolled infection led to exclusion of patients. Germline values: CDR1 SGDLS, CDR2 YYNGEE. The CDR3 runs to 13 residues. The ends were cut back, 0 bases at V and 3 bases at J, with 3 bases in the middle. In its sample, this clonotype was seen many times. Its antigen remains unidentified. Regarding the study as a whole: Blood also carried most thyroid clonotypes expanded above 0.001.

The sequence was obtained from a man between 18 and 35 years old with Graves' hyperthyroidism. Sequenced: blood. The rearrangement joins TRBV9 to TRBJ2-2; D gene unclear. Here the CDR3 reads CASSVDHTGELFF. In nucleotides, the CDR3 is TGTGCCAGCAGCGTAGACCACACCGGGGAGCTGTTTTTT.